This T cell receptor (beta chain) was observed in a study of blood T cell repertoires in COVID-19. As for the study in general: Samples of COVID-19 (acute and convalescent) were obtained from the United States, Italy and Spain. From T cells, B-cell-depleted T cells, or PBMCs came the material, which was cDNA or gDNA.

Per the study methods: Amplifying reference gene primers gave estimates of nucleated cell counts. Profiled with immunoSEQ multiplex PCR; TCRdb holds only in-frame clones, not every one. That table is the source of V, J and clone size, and D and trimming were worked out from the DNA. The data show 98,000 or so clones, 70% to 85% seen once. In this sample, this clone turned up a few times. Germline-derived CDR1 and CDR2 are MNHEY and SMNVEV (reference sequence). CDR3 size: 14 residues. Deletions cut 6 bases from V and 2 bases from J, with 13 bases between. This sequence originates from a woman aged 40 to 50 with acute or convalescent COVID-19. V is TRBV27 and J is TRBJ1-2; weak D call: TRBD1 (5 bases). Source material: peripheral blood. CDR3: CASSRGGHNYGYTF. CDR3 nucleotides: TGTGCCAGCAGCCGCGGCGGACACAACTATGGCTACACCTTC.